This TCR beta chain was profiled in a study of cytotoxic CD8 clonotypes in ibrutinib-treated CLL. As regards this clone: Its antigen is as yet unknown.

Generated by immunoSEQ multiplex PCR, the TCRdb table keeps only in-frame clones and is missing some. The table lists fewer than 50,000 clones, 53% of them singletons. Study results and limitations: Samples were collected at differing times from sustained-remission and progressing patients. An increase in clonality occurred at ibrutinib response, followed by a return toward baseline at progression.

Looked up from germline, CDR1 is SGHVS and CDR2 is FQNEAQ. The CDR3 has 15 residues. V dropped 5 bases and J dropped 0 bases, with 14 bases sitting between them. The chain carries TRBV7-8 and TRBJ2-7, with D perhaps assigned TRBD1 or TRBD2 (6 bases each). The source was PBMCs, collected after 12 months of ibrutinib treatment. The sequence was collected from a human donor with chronic lymphocytic leukemia. In DNA, the CDR3 is TGTGCCAGCAGCATGGGGGGCGTTTCCTCCTACGAGCAGTACTTC. Its protein is CASSMGGVSSYEQYF.